This T cell receptor (beta chain) came from a study of shared clonotypes between healthy human individuals. Each replicate PCR on the sorted subsets used about 220 ng DNA (around 30,000 T cell genomes). Method: immunoSEQ multiplex PCR; TCRdb's copy keeps in-frame clones and lacks some. The sample has some 1 million clones; about 75% are singletons. As regards this clone: Antigen unknown.

General observations from the study: Shared across four donors were around 5% of the naive CD4 clonotypes.

Germline CDR1 LGHNA, CDR2 YSLEER. V dropped 4 bases and J dropped 3 bases, with 15 bases sitting between them. The CDR3 spans 15 residues. The receptor's source is a man between 18 and 35 years old in good health. The V call is TRBV4-3, the J call TRBJ1-1, with a possible D match to TRBD1 (6 bases). Source material: memory CD4+ T cells sorted from blood. Indicated subset: CD45RA-negative fraction. The CDR3 region is CASSPTDRWDTEAFF. CDR3 in DNA: TGCGCCAGCAGCCCCACAGACAGGTGGGACACTGAAGCTTTCTTT.